Listed below are T cell receptor beta chains from one sample, sequenced in a study of blood T cells in healthy people across ages. TCRdb fed the 5' RACE reads into MiXCR, producing one record per CDR3 protein. The data contain roughly 2 million distinct CDR3 sequences, less than 50% of them singletons. The sequenced sample consisted of blood. These receptors were taken from a woman aged 40 to 50 in good health. The CDR3 runs from the conserved cysteine through the conserved F or W. Fields, in order: J gene, clone size, V gene, D gene, CDR3 DNA, CDR3 protein. D genes are given only for firm matches. Only some rows state a clone size, as once, few, many or a class for expanded clones.

TRBJ2-5,NA,TRBV20-1,TRBD2,TGCAGTGCTAGAGTCAGGCTAGCGGGGGGGGATGGCCAGTACTTC,CSARVRLAGGDGQYF
TRBJ2-5,few,TRBV15,NA,TGTGCCACCAGCAGAGATGGTACGGCTGTGGAGACCCAGTACTTC,CATSRDGTAVETQYF
TRBJ1-1,NA,TRBV10-3,NA,TGTGCCATCAGTTATTCTGGGGGGTGGAACACTGAAGCTTTCTTT,CAISYSGGWNTEAFF
TRBJ1-5,few,TRBV28,NA,TGTGCCAGCAGTGATGATACTTACAATCAGCCCCAGCATTTT,CASSDDTYNQPQHF
TRBJ2-7,NA,TRBV4-3,NA,TGCGCCAGCAGCCAAATGGACTCTAGTACCTACGAGCAGTACTTC,CASSQMDSSTYEQYF
TRBJ1-6,few,TRBV12-3/TRBV12-4,NA,TGTGCCAGCAGTTTCCCAGGGAATTCACCCCTCCACTTT,CASSFPGNSPLHF
TRBJ2-2,NA,TRBV6-2/TRBV6-3,NA,TGTGCCAGCAGTTCTAGACAGCACCAGAACACCGGGGAGCTGTTTTTT,CASSSRQHQNTGELFF
TRBJ2-7,once,TRBV5-6,NA,TGTGCCAGCAGCTTGGGGTACAGGGTCGGCGAGCAGTACTTC,CASSLGYRVGEQYF
TRBJ2-7,many,TRBV7-6,NA,TGTGCCAGCAGCTTAGAGGACAGTACCTACGAGCAGTACTTC,CASSLEDSTYEQYF
TRBJ2-4,NA,TRBV6-2/TRBV6-3,TRBD2,TGTGCCAGCAGTTACGCGGGGGAACCCAAAAACATTCAGTACTTC,CASSYAGEPKNIQYF
TRBJ1-5,NA,TRBV6-5,TRBD1,TGTGCCAGCAGTCCTTACAGGGGGCCCAATCAGCCCCAGCATTTT,CASSPYRGPNQPQHF
TRBJ1-2,NA,TRBV7-2,NA,TGTGCCAGCAGCTTAGATTCGCGGCAGGGGCCTAACTATGGCTACACCTTC,CASSLDSRQGPNYGYTF
TRBJ2-5,NA,TRBV6-6,TRBD1,TGTGCCAGCAGATTGGACAGGGGGCTGGAGACCCAGTACTTC,CASRLDRGLETQYF
TRBJ1-4,NA,TRBV4-1,TRBD1,TGCGCCAGCAGCCAAAGGGGGGACAGGGTCCGGGAAAAACTGTTTTTT,CASSQRGDRVREKLFF
TRBJ2-4,few,TRBV6-6,NA,TGTGCCAGCAGTTACTCGAACGGAGGAGAGCAGTACTTC,CASSYSNGGEQYF
TRBJ2-1,NA,TRBV9,TRBD2,TGTGCCAGCAGGGAAATGGTGGCTAGCGGGGAGTCCTACAATGAGCAGTTCTTC,CASREMVASGESYNEQFF
TRBJ1-1,NA,TRBV4-1,NA,TGCGCCAGCAGCCCCATAGGGCGGAGCACTGAAGCTTTCTTT,CASSPIGRSTEAFF
TRBJ1-2,few,TRBV20-1,NA,TGCAGTGCTCCGACAGGCCCCCTCAACTATGGCTACACCTTC,CSAPTGPLNYGYTF
TRBJ2-5,NA,TRBV6-5,NA,TGTGCCAGCAGTTACTCTGGGATCTCGGAGACCCAGTACTTC,CASSYSGISETQYF
TRBJ1-4,NA,TRBV2,NA,TGTGCCAGCAGAACCGGGACGGAAGCTGAAAAACTGTTTTTT,CASRTGTEAEKLFF
TRBJ2-1,NA,TRBV20-1,NA,TGCAGTGCTAATAAGGGAAACTCCTACAATGAGCAGTTCTTC,CSANKGNSYNEQFF
TRBJ2-7,few,TRBV28,NA,TGTGCCAGCAGCGGTGCAGAGGGCTCCTACGAGCAGTACTTC,CASSGAEGSYEQYF
TRBJ2-3,NA,TRBV20-1,NA,TGCAGTGCTGAGGCACGCGACGGGGAGTATTTT,CSAEARDGEYF
TRBJ1-2,few,TRBV29-1,TRBD1,TGCAGCGTTGGGACGACAGGGGGCATCTATGGCTACACCTTC,CSVGTTGGIYGYTF
TRBJ2-3,few,TRBV7-6,TRBD2,TGTGCCAGCAGCCCGCTGGCAGCGGGGGGGACAGATACGCAGTATTTT,CASSPLAAGGTDTQYF
TRBJ2-6,few,TRBV18,NA,TGTGCCAGCTCACTTGGGGCGCCGAGCTCTGGGGCCAACGTCCTGACTTTC,CASSLGAPSSGANVLTF
TRBJ1-2,NA,TRBV5-1,NA,TGCGCCAGCAGCCCGAGTCAGGATTCCCCTGTCGGCTATGGCTACACCTTC,CASSPSQDSPVGYGYTF
TRBJ1-6,NA,TRBV9,TRBD1,TGTGCCAGCAGCATAGGACAGGCTTATAATTCACCCCTCCACTTT,CASSIGQAYNSPLHF
TRBJ2-3,NA,TRBV7-8,NA,TGTGCCAGCAGCTTACTAGCGATGCAGGGGTCACCGACAGATACGCAGTATTTT,CASSLLAMQGSPTDTQYF
TRBJ1-6,few,TRBV7-2,NA,TGTGCCAGCAGCTTTCGTGAGGGGTCACCCCTCCACTTT,CASSFREGSPLHF
TRBJ2-7,few,TRBV20-1,NA,TGCAGTGCAACAACACCCGGAGAGCAGTACTTC,CSATTPGEQYF
TRBJ2-3,NA,TRBV9,NA,TGTGCCAGCAGCGTAGGTGCGGGGATACTAACAGATACGCAGTATTTT,CASSVGAGILTDTQYF
TRBJ2-1,once,TRBV18,NA,TGTGCCAGCTCACCACCGGTTAGGGGCGAGCAGTTCTTC,CASSPPVRGEQFF
TRBJ2-3,NA,TRBV20-1,NA,TGCAGTGCTTCCTCCTTGCGTGGGCAGTATTTT,CSASSLRGQYF
TRBJ2-7,many,TRBV7-2,TRBD1,TGTGCCAGCAGCTCGGACAGGAAGTACGAGCAGTACTTC,CASSSDRKYEQYF
TRBJ1-2,once,TRBV7-6,TRBD1,TGTGCCAGCAGTCCGGAGATGGGACAGGGGGCCGGGGACTATGGCTACACCTTC,CASSPEMGQGAGDYGYTF
TRBJ2-7,few,TRBV11-3,NA,TGTGCCAGCAGCTCAAGACAGGCGCCCCACGAGCAGTACTTC,CASSSRQAPHEQYF
TRBJ1-2,NA,TRBV28,NA,TGTGCCAGCAGCCGGGAATTCTCCTATGGCTACACCTTC,CASSREFSYGYTF
TRBJ2-7,few,TRBV4-1,TRBD1,TGCGCCAGCAGCCTGGGACAGGGAGCAGTCTCCTACGAGCAGTACTTC,CASSLGQGAVSYEQYF
TRBJ1-3,NA,TRBV6-5,NA,TGTGCCAGCAGTTATCCTTCGCAGGGGCGGGGGGCTGGAAACACCATATATTTT,CASSYPSQGRGAGNTIYF
TRBJ2-5,few,TRBV20-1,NA,TGCAGTGCTAAAACTCATGGCCAAGAGACCCAGTACTTC,CSAKTHGQETQYF
TRBJ2-1,NA,TRBV20-1,NA,TGCAGTGCTAGTCTTAACACCTACAATGAGCAGTTCTTC,CSASLNTYNEQFF
TRBJ2-6,NA,TRBV20-1,TRBD1,TGCAGTGCTTGGGACAGCTTCTCTGGGGCCAACGTCCTGACTTTC,CSAWDSFSGANVLTF
TRBJ2-6,few,TRBV5-1,NA,TGCGCCAGCAGCTTGGCCTCGGGCAGGGCTGGGGCCAACGTCCTGACTTTC,CASSLASGRAGANVLTF
TRBJ1-2,NA,TRBV4-1,NA,TGCGCCAGCAGCCAAGACGCAGGGATTTTTCTTTATGGCTACACCTTC,CASSQDAGIFLYGYTF
TRBJ2-3,NA,TRBV20-1,NA,TGCAGTGCTAGACTATTGGGGGCAGATACGCAGTATTTT,CSARLLGADTQYF
TRBJ1-1,NA,TRBV7-2,NA,TGTGCCAGCAGCCTCAGGGAGTTCTCTGAAGCTTTCTTT,CASSLREFSEAFF
TRBJ1-2,NA,TRBV7-9,NA,TGTGCCAGCAGCCCTCTGGAGTATGGCTACACCTTC,CASSPLEYGYTF
TRBJ2-7,NA,TRBV6-1,NA,TGTGCCAGCAGTAGGGGGGAGGGCTCCTACGAGCAGTACTTC,CASSRGEGSYEQYF
TRBJ2-5,few,TRBV7-9,NA,TGTGCCAGCAGCTCTGTAACAGGGCGCCAAGAGACCCAGTACTTC,CASSSVTGRQETQYF
TRBJ2-1,NA,TRBV7-8,NA,TGTGCCAGCATCCCACTTTTCGGGGTCGGCTACAATGAGCAGTTCTTC,CASIPLFGVGYNEQFF
TRBJ1-2,NA,TRBV4-3,NA,TGCGCCAGCAGCCTAGGCCTTGAGGGCCGCTTCTATGGCTACACCTTC,CASSLGLEGRFYGYTF
TRBJ2-4,NA,TRBV5-1,TRBD1,TGCGCCAGCAGCTTTACCGGGACAGGAGCCAAAAACATTCAGTACTTC,CASSFTGTGAKNIQYF
TRBJ1-2,NA,TRBV24-1,NA,TGTGCCACCCACGACGGGCAGGCGTATGGCTACACCTTC,CATHDGQAYGYTF
TRBJ2-7,NA,TRBV6-5,NA,TGTGCCAGCAGTTACTTTTCTCGAGGCAGGGGTGGTTACGAGCAGTACTTC,CASSYFSRGRGGYEQYF
TRBJ2-4,NA,TRBV28,NA,TGTGCCAGCAGTTTATTGGGGAGACTAGCCAAAAACATTCAGTACTTC,CASSLLGRLAKNIQYF
TRBJ2-7,few,TRBV20-1,TRBD1,TGCAGTGCTAGAGTTTACGCTTCCTGGGACAGGGGAATGAGAGATAACTCCTACGAGCAGTACTTC,CSARVYASWDRGMRDNSYEQYF
TRBJ2-5,few,TRBV29-1,NA,TGCAGCGTTGATATAGGGGGAGAGACCCAGTACTTC,CSVDIGGETQYF
TRBJ2-7,NA,TRBV7-2,NA,TGTGCCAGCAGGCCGGGGGGCTCGCTCTCCTACGAGCAGTACTTC,CASRPGGSLSYEQYF
TRBJ2-3,few,TRBV14,NA,TGTGCCAGCAGCCCGACGGGGGCAGGTGGAAATACGCAGTATTTT,CASSPTGAGGNTQYF